The 3 T cell receptor beta chains below all came from one sample that was sequenced in a study of T cell clones after liver transplantation. Assay used: immunoSEQ multiplex PCR; TCRdb lists only in-frame clones, some missing. The table lists nearly 45,000 clones, around 83% of them singletons. The starting material was CD4+ T cells from blood, obtained 24 months after liver transplant. The receptors shown here come from a human patient who received a liver transplant. Some T cells may be graft donor cells.

This chain joins TRBV5-8 and TRBJ2-1; 14 bases fit TRBD2. Germline V CDR1 and CDR2: SGHTS, YDEGEE. Losses at the gene ends were 4 bases for V and 8 bases for J; bases not matched to a gene: 8. CDR3 size: 16 residues. The CDR3 nucleotides read TGTGCCAGCAGCCCTGGAGGACTAGCGGGAGGCGATGAGCAGTTCTTC. Protein: CASSPGGLAGGDEQFF.

The chain has TRBV5-4 and TRBJ1-4; D remains ambiguous. The CDR3 totals 17 residues. Per germline, CDR1 SGHNT and CDR2 YYREEE (reference sequence). The ends were cut back, 0 bases at V and 4 bases at J, with 16 bases in the middle. The CDR3 loop reads CASSLEPRESGNEKLFF. For the CDR3, the DNA is TGTGCCAGCAGCTTGGAACCGCGGGAGTCGGGTAATGAAAAACTGTTTTTT.

The chain couples TRBV11-2 to TRBJ1-2; unclear D gene. This CDR3 is 12 amino acids long. Per germline, CDR1 SGHAT and CDR2 FQNNGV. V lost 7 bases and J lost 5, with 11 bases in between. CDR3 sequence reads: CASNAGGYGYTF. The CDR3 DNA reads as TGTGCCAGCAATGCGGGCGGGTATGGCTACACCTTC.